Presented here are 7 T cell receptor beta chains from one specimen sequenced in a study of cytomegalovirus exposure and HLA in healthy donors. Repertoires were generated with immunoSEQ multiplex PCR, while TCRdb's copy carries only in-frame clones and drops some. The table records 150,000 or so clones, 84% of them present only once. Sequenced: PBMCs. The receptors were gathered from a man aged 25-45 years in good health and CMV-seropositive.

The rearrangement uses TRBV11-2 and TRBJ2-5; D may be TRBD2 (7 bases). V gave up 2 bases and J gave up 5 bases, with 15 bases separating them. The CDR3 loop spans 15 amino acids. Germline loops: CDR1 SGHAT, CDR2 FQNNGV. This CDR3 reads CASSLIGGPGETQYF. The CDR3 DNA sequence: TGTGCCAGCAGCTTAATCGGGGGGCCGGGCGAGACCCAGTACTTC.

This clone has only one observation. This sequence joins TRBV10-1 and TRBJ2-3, with 8 bases aligning to TRBD1. The V gene end was trimmed by 7 bases and the J gene end by 6 bases; junction bases not matched to a gene: 6. CDR1 WNHNN and CDR2 SYGVQD come from the germline V gene (reference sequence). The CDR3 runs to 13 residues. The CDR3 DNA is TGCGCCAGCACCGACAGGGGAGAGGATACGCAGTATTTT. As protein: CASTDRGEDTQYF.

The V and J genes are TRBV5-4 and TRBJ2-5; 13 positions match TRBD2. The CDR3 extends over 18 amino acids. The germline gives CDR1 SGHNT, CDR2 YYREEE (reference sequence). Trimming took 2 bases from V and 2 from J; bases not matched to a gene: 9. CDR3 in DNA: TGTGCCAGCAGCTTAAGACTAGCGGGAGGCAGGGGACAAGAGACCCAGTACTTC. It translates to CASSLRLAGGRGQETQYF.

This clone appeared once. The V and J genes are TRBV4-1 and TRBJ1-4; D remains unclear. Looked up from germline, CDR1 is MGHRA and CDR2 is YSYEKL. This CDR3 region has 13 residues. V lost 1 base and J lost 7, with 7 bases in between. CDR3 nucleotides: TGCGCCAGCAGCCAAGCCCGGGTTGAAAAACTGTTTTTT. Its protein product is CASSQARVEKLFF.

The rearrangement links TRBV28 to TRBJ2-4; 14 bases line up with TRBD2. The CDR3 sequence is 17 residues long. Germline V CDR1 and CDR2: MDHEN, SYDVKM. The ends lost 3 bases at V and 8 bases at J; junction bases unmatched: 9. CDR3 DNA sequence: TGTGCCAGCAGTTTCCAGACTAGCGGGGGGGCGATGGACATTCAGTACTTC. Its translation is CASSFQTSGGAMDIQYF.

The rearrangement links TRBV9 to TRBJ2-7; 13 bases line up with TRBD2. Unmatched junction bases numbered 5, after V lost 3 bases and J lost 5 bases. The germline V gene encodes CDR1 SGDLS and CDR2 YYNGEE. The CDR3 loop spans 15 amino acids. CDR3 nucleotides: TGTGCCAGCAGCGCACCGGGACTAGCGGGAAACGAGCAGTACTTC. Encoded protein: CASSAPGLAGNEQYF. Together with reference TRBV9 and TRBJ2-7, the CDR3 gives the full variable domain: DSGVTQTPKHLITATGQRVTLRCSPRSGDLSVYWYQQSLDQGLQFLIQYYNGEERAKGNILERFSAQQFPDLHSELNLSSLELGDSALYFCASSAPGLAGNEQYFGPGTRLTVT.

The chain is built from TRBV7-2 and TRBJ1-3; D is perhaps TRBD1 (6 bases). The V gene lost 1 base and the J gene lost 4 bases, with 14 bases spanning the gap. Germline CDR1 and CDR2: SGHTA and FQGNSA. This CDR3 has 16 amino acids. DNA of the CDR3: TGTGCCAGCAGCTTAGTAACAGGGCAGGGGGGAAACACCATATATTTT. It translates to CASSLVTGQGGNTIYF. The whole variable domain, remainder taken from reference TRBV7-2 and TRBJ1-3, is GAGVSQSPSNKVTEKGKDVELRCDPISGHTALYWYRQSLGQGLEFLIYFQGNSAPDKSGLPSDRFSAERTGGSVSTLTIQRTQQEDSAVYLCASSLVTGQGGNTIYFGEGSWLTVV.